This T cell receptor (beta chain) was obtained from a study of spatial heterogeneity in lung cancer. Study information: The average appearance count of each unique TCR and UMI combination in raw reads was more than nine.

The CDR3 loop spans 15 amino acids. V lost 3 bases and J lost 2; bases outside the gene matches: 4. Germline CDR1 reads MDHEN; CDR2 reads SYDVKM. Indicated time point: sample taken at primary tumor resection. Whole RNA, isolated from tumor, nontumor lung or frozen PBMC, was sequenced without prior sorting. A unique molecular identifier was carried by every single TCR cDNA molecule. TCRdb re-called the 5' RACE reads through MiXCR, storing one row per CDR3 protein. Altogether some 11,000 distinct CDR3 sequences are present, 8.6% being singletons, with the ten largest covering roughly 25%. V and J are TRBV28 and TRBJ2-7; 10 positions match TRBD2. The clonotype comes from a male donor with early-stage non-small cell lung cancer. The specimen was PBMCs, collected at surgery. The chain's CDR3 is CASSFSGGGTYEQYF. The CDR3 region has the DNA TGTGCCAGCAGTTTCAGCGGGGGGGGTACCTACGAGCAGTACTTC.